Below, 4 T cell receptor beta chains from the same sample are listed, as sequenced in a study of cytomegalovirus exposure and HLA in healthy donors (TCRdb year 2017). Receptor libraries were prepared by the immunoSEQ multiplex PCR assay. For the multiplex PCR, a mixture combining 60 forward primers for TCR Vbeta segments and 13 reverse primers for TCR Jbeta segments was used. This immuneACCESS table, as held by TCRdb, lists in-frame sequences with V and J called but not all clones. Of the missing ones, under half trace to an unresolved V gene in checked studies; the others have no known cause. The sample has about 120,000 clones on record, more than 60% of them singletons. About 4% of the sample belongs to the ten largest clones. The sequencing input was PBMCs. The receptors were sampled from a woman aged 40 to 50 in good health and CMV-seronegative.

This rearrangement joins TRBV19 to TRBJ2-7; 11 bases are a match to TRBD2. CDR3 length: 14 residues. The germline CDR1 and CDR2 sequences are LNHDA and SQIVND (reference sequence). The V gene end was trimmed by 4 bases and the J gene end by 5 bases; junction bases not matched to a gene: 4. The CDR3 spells CASSTIAGGDEQYF. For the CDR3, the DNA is TGTGCCAGTAGTACTATAGCGGGAGGGGACGAGCAGTACTTC.

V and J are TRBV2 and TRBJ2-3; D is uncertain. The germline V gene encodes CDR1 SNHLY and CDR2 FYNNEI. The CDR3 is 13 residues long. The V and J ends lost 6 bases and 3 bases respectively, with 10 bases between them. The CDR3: CASRSAGTDTQYF. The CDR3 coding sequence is TGTGCCAGCAGGTCAGCCGGGACAGATACGCAGTATTTT. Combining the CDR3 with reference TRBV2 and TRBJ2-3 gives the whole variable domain EPEVTQTPSHQVTQMGQEVILRCVPISNHLYFYWYRQILGQKVEFLVSFYNNEISEKSEIFDDQFSVERPDGSNFTLKIRSTKLEDSAMYFCASRSAGTDTQYFGPGTRLTVL.

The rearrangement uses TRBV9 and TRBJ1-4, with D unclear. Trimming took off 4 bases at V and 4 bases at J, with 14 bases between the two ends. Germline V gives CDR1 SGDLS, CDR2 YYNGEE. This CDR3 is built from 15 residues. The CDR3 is CASSPHIGDNEKLFF. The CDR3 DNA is TGTGCCAGCAGCCCGCATATCGGAGATAATGAAAAACTGTTTTTT.

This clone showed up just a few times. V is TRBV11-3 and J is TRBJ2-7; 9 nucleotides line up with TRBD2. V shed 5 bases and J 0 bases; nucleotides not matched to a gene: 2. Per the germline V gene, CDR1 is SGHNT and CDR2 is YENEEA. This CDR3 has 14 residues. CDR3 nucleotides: TGTGCCAGCAGCCTTAGCGGGAGCTCCTACGAGCAGTACTTC. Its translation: CASSLSGSSYEQYF.